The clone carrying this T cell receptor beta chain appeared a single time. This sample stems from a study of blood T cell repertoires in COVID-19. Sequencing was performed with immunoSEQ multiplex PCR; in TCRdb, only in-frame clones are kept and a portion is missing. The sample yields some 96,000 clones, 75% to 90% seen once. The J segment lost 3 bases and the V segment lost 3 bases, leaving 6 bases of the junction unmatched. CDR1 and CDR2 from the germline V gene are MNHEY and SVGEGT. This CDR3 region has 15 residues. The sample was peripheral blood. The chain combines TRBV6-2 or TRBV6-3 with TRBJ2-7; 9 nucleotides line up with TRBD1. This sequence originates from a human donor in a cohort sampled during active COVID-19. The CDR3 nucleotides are TGTGCCAGCAGTTATACGACAGGGGGACTCTACGAGCAGTACTTC. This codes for CASSYTTGGLYEQYF.